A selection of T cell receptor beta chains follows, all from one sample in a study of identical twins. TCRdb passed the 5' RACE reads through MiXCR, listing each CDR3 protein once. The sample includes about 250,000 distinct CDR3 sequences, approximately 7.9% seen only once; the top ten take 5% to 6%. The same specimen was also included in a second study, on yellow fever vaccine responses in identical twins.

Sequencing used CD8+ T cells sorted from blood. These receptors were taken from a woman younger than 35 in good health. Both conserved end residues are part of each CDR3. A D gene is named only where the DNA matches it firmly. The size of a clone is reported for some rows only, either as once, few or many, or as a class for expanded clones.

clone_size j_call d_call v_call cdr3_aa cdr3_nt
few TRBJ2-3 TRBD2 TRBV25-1 CASRGGLGGGTLNPSTDTQYF TGTGCCAGCAGAGGAGGGTTGGGGGGAGGGACCCTGAACCCTAGCACAGATACGCAGTATTTT
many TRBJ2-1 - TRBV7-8 CASSNNEQFF TGTGCCAGCTCTAACAATGAGCAGTTCTTC
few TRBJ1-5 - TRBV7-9 CASSPTGTNQPQHF TGTGCCAGCAGCCCAACAGGGACAAATCAGCCCCAGCATTTT
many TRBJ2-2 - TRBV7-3 CASTGGNTGELFF TGTGCCAGCACCGGCGGGAACACCGGGGAGCTGTTTTTT
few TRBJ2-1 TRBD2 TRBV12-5 CASGRTSDYNEQFF TGTGCTAGTGGGCGGACTAGCGACTACAATGAGCAGTTCTTC
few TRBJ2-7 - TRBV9 CASSGENRYEQYF TGTGCCAGCAGCGGAGAGAACAGGTACGAGCAGTACTTC
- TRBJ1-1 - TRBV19 CASSISRQQGNVNTEAFF TGTGCCAGTAGTATATCCCGGCAGCAGGGCAACGTGAACACTGAAGCTTTCTTT
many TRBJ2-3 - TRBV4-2 CASSQEVVAGHTDTQYF TGTGCCAGCAGCCAAGAAGTTGTTGCGGGTCACACAGATACGCAGTATTTT
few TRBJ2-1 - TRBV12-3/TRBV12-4 CASSLVSHNEQFF TGTGCCAGCAGTTTAGTATCCCACAATGAGCAGTTCTTC
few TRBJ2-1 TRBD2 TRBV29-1 CSTGGTTLYNEQFF TGCAGCACCGGGGGGACTACCCTATACAATGAGCAGTTCTTC